The present T cell receptor beta chain was sequenced within a study of beta chain features in type 1 diabetes. cDNA synthesis used the whole RNA isolate, giving expressed TCRB sequences. Clones were sequenced by immunoSEQ multiplex PCR, and TCRdb holds only the in-frame ones, with some missing. The sample lists 300,000 to 450,000 clones, around 20% seen once, with 0.035% to 0.055% in the top ten. The V gene lost 2 bases and the J gene lost 6 bases, with 5 bases spanning the gap. The germline gives CDR1 SNHLY, CDR2 FYNNEI. This CDR3 has 12 residues. The gene calls are TRBV2 and TRBJ2-1, with D perhaps TRBD2 (5 bases). The receptor's source is a woman in her late teens or twenties in good health. The sequenced sample consisted of naive CD4+ T cells from blood. The DNA of the CDR3 is TGTGCCAGCAGTGAACGGGGCAATGAGCAGTTCTTC. Encoded protein: CASSERGNEQFF.